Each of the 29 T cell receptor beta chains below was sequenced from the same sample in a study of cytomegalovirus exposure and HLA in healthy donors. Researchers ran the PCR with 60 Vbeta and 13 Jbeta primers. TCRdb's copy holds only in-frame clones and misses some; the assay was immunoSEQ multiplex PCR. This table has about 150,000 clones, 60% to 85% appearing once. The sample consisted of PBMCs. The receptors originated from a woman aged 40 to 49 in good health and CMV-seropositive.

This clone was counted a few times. The CDR3: CASSRGTDNEQFF. CDR3 in DNA: TGTGCCAGCAGCCGGGGGACTGACAATGAGCAGTTCTTC. This chain joins TRBV7-3 and TRBJ2-1, with D perhaps matching TRBD2 (6 bases). V lost 5 bases and J lost 5, with 10 bases in between. Germline V gene sequence: CDR1 SGHTA, CDR2 FQGTGA. The CDR3 is made up of 13 amino acids.

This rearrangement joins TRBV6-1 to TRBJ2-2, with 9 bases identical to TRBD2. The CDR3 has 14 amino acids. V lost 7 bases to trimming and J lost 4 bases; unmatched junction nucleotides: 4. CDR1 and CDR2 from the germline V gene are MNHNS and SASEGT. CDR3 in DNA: TGTGCCAGCAATAGCGGGGGCGGCACCGGGGAGCTGTTTTTT. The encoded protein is CASNSGGGTGELFF.

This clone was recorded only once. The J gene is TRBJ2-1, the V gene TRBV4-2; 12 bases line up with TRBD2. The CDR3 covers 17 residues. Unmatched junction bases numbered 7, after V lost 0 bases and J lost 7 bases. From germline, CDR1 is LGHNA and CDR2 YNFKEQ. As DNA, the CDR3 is TGTGCCAGCAGCCAAGAATCCCTAGCGGGGGGGTGGAATGAGCAGTTCTTC. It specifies CASSQESLAGGWNEQFF.

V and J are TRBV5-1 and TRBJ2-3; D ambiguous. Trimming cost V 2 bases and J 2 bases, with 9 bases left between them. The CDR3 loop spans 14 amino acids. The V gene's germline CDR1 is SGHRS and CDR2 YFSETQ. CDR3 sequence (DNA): TGCGCCAGCAGCTTTGGGCAAGACACAGATACGCAGTATTTT. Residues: CASSFGQDTDTQYF.

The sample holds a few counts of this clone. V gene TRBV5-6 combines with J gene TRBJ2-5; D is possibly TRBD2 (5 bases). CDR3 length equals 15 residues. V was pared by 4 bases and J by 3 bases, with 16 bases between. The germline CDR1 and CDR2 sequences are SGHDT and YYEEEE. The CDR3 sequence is CASSRISRAEETQYF. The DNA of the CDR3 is TGTGCCAGCAGCCGAATATCGCGGGCGGAAGAGACCCAGTACTTC.

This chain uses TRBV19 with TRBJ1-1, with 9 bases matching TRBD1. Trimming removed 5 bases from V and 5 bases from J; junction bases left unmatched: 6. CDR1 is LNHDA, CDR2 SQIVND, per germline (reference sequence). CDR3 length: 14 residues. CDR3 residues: CASSDTGGWTEAFF. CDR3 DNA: TGTGCCAGTAGTGATACAGGGGGCTGGACTGAAGCTTTCTTT. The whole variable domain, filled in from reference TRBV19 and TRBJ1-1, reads DGGITQSPKYLFRKEGQNVTLSCEQNLNHDAMYWYRQDPGQGLRLIYYSQIVNDFQKGDIAEGYSVSREKKESFPLTVTSAQKNPTAFYLCASSDTGGWTEAFFGQGTRLTVV.

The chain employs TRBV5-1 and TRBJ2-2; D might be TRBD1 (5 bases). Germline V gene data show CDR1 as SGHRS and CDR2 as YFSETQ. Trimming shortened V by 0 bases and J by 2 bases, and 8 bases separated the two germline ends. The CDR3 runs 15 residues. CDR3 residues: CASSLDRQNTGELFF. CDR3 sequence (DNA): TGCGCCAGCAGCTTGGACAGGCAAAACACCGGGGAGCTGTTTTTT.

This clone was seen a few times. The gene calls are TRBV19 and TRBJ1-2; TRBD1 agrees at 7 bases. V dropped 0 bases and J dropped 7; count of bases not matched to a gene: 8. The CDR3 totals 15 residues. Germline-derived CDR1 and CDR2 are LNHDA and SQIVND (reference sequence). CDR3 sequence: CASSIEGRGSGGYTF. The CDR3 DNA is TGTGCCAGTAGTATAGAAGGCAGGGGGTCAGGTGGCTACACCTTC.

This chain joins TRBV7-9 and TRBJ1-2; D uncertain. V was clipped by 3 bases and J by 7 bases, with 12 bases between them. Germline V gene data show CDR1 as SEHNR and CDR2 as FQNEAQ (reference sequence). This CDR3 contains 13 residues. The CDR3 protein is CASSFGVQVGYTF. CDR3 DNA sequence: TGTGCCAGCAGCTTCGGGGTTCAGGTTGGCTACACCTTC. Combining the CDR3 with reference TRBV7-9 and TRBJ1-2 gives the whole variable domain DTGVSQNPRHKITKRGQNVTFRCDPISEHNRLYWYRQTLGQGPEFLTYFQNEAQLEKSRLLSDRFSAERPKGSFSTLEIQRTEQGDSAMYLCASSFGVQVGYTFGSGTRLTVV.

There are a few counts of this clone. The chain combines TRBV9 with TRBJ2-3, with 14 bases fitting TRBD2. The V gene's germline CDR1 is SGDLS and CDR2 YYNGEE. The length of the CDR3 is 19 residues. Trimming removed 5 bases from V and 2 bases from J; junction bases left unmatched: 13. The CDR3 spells CASSRRGLAGATITDTQYF. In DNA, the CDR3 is TGTGCCAGCAGTAGGAGGGGACTAGCGGGGGCCACGATCACAGATACGCAGTATTTT.

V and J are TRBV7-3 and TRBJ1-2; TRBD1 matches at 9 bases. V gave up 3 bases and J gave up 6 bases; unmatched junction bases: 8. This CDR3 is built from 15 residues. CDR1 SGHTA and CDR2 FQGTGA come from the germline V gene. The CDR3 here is CASSLAGTGWDGYTF. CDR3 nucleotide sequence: TGTGCCAGCAGCTTGGCCGGGACAGGGTGGGATGGCTACACCTTC. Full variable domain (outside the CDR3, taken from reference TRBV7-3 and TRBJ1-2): GAGVSQTPSNKVTEKGKYVELRCDPISGHTALYWYRQSLGQGPEFLIYFQGTGAADDSGLPNDRFFAVRPEGSVSTLKIQRTERGDSAVYLCASSLAGTGWDGYTFGSGTRLTVV.

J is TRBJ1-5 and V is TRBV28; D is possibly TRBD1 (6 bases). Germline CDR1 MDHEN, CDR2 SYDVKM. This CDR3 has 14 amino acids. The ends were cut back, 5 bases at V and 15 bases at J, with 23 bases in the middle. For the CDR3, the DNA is TGTGCCAGCAGTACACAACCGAGCGGACAGCCGCTGCATTTT. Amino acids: CASSTQPSGQPLHF.

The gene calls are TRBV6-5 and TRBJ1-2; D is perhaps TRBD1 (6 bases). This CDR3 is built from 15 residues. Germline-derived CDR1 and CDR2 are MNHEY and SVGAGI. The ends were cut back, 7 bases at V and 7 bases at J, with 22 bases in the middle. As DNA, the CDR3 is TGTGCCAGCAAGCTTCTACAGGGCTTCAGTGCTGGCTACACCTTC. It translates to CASKLLQGFSAGYTF.

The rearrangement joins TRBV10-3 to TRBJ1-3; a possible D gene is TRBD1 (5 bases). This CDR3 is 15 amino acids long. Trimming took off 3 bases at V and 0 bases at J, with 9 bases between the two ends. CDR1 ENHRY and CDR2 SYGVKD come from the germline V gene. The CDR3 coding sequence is TGTGCCATCAGTGACAGACAGCTCTCTGGAAACACCATATATTTT. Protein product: CAISDRQLSGNTIYF.

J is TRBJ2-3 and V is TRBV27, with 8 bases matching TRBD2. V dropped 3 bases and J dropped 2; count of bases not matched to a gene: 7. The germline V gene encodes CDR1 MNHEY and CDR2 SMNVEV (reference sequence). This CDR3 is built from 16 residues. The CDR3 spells CASSLGGSGDTDTQYF. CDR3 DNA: TGTGCCAGCAGTTTGGGGGGTAGCGGGGACACAGATACGCAGTATTTT.

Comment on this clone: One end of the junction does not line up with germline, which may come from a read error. The CDR3 protein is CASSIVTVKTEAFF. Written as DNA, the CDR3 is TGTGCCAGCAGTATAGTGACAGTGAAGACTGAAGCTTTCTTT. The V call is TRBV28, the J call TRBJ1-1; TRBD1 is a possible D gene (5 bases). CDR3 length equals 14 residues. CDR1 is MDHEN, CDR2 SYDVKM, per germline. The variable domain in full, with the rest retrieved from reference TRBV28 and TRBJ1-1, is DVKVTQSSRYLVKRTGEKVFLECVQDMDHENMFWYRQDPGLGLRLIYFSYDVKMKEKGDIPEGYSVSREKKERFSLILESASTNQTSMYLCASSIVTVKTEAFFGQGTRLTVV.

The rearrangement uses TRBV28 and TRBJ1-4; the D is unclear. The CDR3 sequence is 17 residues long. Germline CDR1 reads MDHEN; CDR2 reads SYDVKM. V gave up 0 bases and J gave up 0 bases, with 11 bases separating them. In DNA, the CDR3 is TGTGCCAGCAGTTTATGGGGCAGCTTTGCAACTAATGAAAAACTGTTTTTT. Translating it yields CASSLWGSFATNEKLFF.

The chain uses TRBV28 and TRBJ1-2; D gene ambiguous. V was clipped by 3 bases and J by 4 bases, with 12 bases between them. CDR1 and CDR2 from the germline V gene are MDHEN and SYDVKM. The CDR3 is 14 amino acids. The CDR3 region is CASSFPESIYGYTF. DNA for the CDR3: TGTGCCAGCAGTTTTCCTGAGTCGATCTATGGCTACACCTTC.

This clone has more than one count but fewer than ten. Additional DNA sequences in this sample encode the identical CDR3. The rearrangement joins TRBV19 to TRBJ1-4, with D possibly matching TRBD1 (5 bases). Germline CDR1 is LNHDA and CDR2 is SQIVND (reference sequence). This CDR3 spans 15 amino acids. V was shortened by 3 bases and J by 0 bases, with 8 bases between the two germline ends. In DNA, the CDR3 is TGTGCCAGTAGTATCCAAGGGGCAACTAATGAAAAACTGTTTTTT. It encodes CASSIQGATNEKLFF.

The CDR3 nucleotides are TGTGCCAGCAGTTCTAGCGAAAGTCCCTACGAGCAGTACTTC. This translates into CASSSSESPYEQYF. The rearrangement links TRBV27 to TRBJ2-7; weak D call: TRBD2 (6 bases). The CDR3 consists of 14 residues. Trimming took off 4 bases at V and 2 bases at J, with 12 bases between the two ends. Germline-derived CDR1 and CDR2 are MNHEY and SMNVEV (reference sequence).

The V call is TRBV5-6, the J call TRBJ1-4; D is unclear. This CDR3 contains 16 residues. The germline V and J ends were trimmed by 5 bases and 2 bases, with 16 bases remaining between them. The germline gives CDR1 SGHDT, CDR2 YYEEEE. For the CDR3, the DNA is TGTGCCAGCAGTTTCCGGGGATCAGCTACTAATGAAAAACTGTTTTTT. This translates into CASSFRGSATNEKLFF.

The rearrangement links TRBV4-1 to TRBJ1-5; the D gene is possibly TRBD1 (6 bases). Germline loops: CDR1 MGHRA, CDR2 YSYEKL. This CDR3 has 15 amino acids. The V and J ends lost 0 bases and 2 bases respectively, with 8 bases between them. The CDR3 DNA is TGCGCCAGCAGCCAAGATGAGGGGGGCAATCAGCCCCAGCATTTT. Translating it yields CASSQDEGGNQPQHF.

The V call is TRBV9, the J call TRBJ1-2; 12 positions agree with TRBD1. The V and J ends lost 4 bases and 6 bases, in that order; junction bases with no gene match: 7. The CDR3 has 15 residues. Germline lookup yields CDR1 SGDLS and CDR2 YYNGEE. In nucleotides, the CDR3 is TGTGCCAGCAGCCCGAGGGACAGGGGGCTGGATGGCTACACCTTC. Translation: CASSPRDRGLDGYTF.

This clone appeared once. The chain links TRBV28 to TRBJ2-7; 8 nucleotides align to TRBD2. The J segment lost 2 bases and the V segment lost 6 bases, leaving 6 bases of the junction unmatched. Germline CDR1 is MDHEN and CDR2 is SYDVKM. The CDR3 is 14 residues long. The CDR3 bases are TGTGCCAGCAGCCCGGGAGGGCCCCCCTACGAGCAGTACTTC. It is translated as CASSPGGPPYEQYF.

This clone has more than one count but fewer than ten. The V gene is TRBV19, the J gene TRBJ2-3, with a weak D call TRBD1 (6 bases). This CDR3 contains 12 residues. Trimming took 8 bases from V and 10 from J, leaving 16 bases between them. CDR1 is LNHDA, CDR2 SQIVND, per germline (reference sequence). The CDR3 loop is CASGEGDKPQYF. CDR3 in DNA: TGTGCCAGTGGGGAAGGGGACAAACCGCAGTATTTT. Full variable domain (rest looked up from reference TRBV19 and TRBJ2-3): DGGITQSPKYLFRKEGQNVTLSCEQNLNHDAMYWYRQDPGQGLRLIYYSQIVNDFQKGDIAEGYSVSREKKESFPLTVTSAQKNPTAFYLCASGEGDKPQYFGPGTRLTVL.

Written as DNA, the CDR3 is TGCAGCGGCACTTCCTTCGCCGGGGTTTACGAGCAGTACTTC. Encoded protein: CSGTSFAGVYEQYF. The chain employs TRBV29-1 and TRBJ2-7; weak D call: TRBD2 (5 bases). Per the germline V gene, CDR1 is SQVTM and CDR2 is ANQGSEA. The CDR3 has 14 residues. Trimming removed 7 bases at V and 4 bases at J, with 20 bases between.

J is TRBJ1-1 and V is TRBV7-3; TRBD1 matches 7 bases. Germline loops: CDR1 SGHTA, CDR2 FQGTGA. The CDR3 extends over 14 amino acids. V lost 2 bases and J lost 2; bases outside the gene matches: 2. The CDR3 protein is CASSLQGGNTEAFF. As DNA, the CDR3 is TGTGCCAGCAGCTTACAGGGGGGTAACACTGAAGCTTTCTTT.

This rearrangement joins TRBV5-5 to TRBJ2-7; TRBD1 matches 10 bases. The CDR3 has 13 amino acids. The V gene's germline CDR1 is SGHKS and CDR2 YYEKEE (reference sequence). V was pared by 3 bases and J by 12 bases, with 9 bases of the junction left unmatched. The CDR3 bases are TGTGCCAGCAGCTCCTCAGGGACAGGGGAAGGGTACTTC. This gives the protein CASSSSGTGEGYF.

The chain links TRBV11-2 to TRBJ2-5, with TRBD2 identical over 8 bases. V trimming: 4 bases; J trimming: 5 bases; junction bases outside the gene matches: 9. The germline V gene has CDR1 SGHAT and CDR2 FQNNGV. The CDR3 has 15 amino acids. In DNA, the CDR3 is TGTGCCAGCAGCTCGCCGGGAGGGGTATCGGAGACCCAGTACTTC. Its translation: CASSSPGGVSETQYF.